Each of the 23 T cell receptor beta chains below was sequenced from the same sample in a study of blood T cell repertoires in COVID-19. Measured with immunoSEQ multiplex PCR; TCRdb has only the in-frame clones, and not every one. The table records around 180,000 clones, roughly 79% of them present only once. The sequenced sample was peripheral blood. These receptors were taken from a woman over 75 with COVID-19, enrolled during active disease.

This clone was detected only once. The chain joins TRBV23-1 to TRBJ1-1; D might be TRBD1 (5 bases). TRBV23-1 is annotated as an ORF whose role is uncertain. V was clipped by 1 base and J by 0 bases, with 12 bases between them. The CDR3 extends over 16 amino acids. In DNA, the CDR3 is TGCGCCAGCAGTCAATTGTGGGGGGGGGTGAACACTGAAGCTTTCTTT. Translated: CASSQLWGGVNTEAFF.

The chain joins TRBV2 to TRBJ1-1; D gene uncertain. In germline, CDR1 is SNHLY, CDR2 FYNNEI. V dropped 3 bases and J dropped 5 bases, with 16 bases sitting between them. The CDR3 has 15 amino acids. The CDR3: CASSDIGEGGTEAFF. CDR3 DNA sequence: TGTGCCAGCAGTGATATCGGTGAGGGCGGGACTGAAGCTTTCTTT.

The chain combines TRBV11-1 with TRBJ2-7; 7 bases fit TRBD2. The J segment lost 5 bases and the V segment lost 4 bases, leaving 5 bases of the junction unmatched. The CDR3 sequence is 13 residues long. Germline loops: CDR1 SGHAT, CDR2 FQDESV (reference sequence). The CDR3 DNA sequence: TGTGCCAGCAGCTGGGAGGGGTCGGACGAGCAGTACTTC. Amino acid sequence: CASSWEGSDEQYF.

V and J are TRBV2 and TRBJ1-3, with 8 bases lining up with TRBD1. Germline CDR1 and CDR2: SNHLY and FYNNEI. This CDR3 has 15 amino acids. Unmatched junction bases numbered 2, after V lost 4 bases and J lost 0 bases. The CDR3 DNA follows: TGTGCCAGCAGTGGGGACAGGTTCTCTGGAAACACCATATATTTT. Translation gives CASSGDRFSGNTIYF. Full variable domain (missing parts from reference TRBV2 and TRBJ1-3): EPEVTQTPSHQVTQMGQEVILRCVPISNHLYFYWYRQILGQKVEFLVSFYNNEISEKSEIFDDQFSVERPDGSNFTLKIRSTKLEDSAMYFCASSGDRFSGNTIYFGEGSWLTVV.

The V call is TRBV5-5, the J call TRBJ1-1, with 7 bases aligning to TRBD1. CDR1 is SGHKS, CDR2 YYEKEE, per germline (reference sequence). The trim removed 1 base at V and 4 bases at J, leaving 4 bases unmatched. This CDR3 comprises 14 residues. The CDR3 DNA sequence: TGTGCCAGCAGCTTGTTGCCAGGGGGCACTGAAGCTTTCTTT. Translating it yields CASSLLPGGTEAFF.

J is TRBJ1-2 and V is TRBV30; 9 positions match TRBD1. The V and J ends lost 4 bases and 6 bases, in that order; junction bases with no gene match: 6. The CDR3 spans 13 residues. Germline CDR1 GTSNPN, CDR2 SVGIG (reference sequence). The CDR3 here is CAWKGTGNDGYTF. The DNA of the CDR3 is TGTGCCTGGAAAGGGACAGGGAACGATGGCTACACCTTC.

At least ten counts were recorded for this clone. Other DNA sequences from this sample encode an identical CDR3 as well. The CDR3 region has the DNA TGTGCCAGCTCGGGGCAAAACACCGGGGAGCTGTTTTTT. This sequence encodes CASSGQNTGELFF. The chain recombines TRBV18 with TRBJ2-2, with D possibly matching TRBD1 (5 bases). The CDR3 contains 13 residues. CDR1 is KGHSH, CDR2 LQKENI, per germline. V was shortened by 6 bases and J by 2 bases, with 7 bases between the two germline ends.

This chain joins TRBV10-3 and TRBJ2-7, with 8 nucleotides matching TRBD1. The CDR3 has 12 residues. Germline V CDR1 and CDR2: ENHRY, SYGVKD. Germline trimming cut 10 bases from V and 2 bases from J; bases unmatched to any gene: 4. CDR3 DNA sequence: TGTGCCACTAAGACAGGGGCCTACGAGCAGTACTTC. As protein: CATKTGAYEQYF.

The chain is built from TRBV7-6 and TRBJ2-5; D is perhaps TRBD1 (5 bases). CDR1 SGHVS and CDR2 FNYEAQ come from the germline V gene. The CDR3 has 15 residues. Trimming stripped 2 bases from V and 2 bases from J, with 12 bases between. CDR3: CASSLFDRLQETQYF. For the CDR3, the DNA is TGTGCCAGCAGCTTATTCGACAGACTTCAAGAGACCCAGTACTTC.

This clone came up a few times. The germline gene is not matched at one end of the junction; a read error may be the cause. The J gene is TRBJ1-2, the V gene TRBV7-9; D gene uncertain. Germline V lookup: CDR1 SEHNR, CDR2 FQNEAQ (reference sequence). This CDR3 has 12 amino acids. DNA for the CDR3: TGTGCCAGCAGCCAAATTCCCCTCCCCGAGGACTTC. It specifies CASSQIPLPEDF.

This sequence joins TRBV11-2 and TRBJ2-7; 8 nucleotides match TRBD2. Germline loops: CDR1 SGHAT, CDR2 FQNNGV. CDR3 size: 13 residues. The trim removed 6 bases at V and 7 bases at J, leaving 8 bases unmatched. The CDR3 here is CASSKVPGGEQYF. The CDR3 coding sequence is TGTGCCAGCAGTAAAGTACCGGGAGGGGAGCAGTACTTC.

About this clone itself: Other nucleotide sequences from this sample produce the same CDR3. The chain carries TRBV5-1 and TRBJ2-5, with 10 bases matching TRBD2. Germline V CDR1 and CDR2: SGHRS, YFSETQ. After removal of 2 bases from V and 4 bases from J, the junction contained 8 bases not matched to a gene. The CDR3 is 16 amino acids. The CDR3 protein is CASSFGAGGPGETQYF. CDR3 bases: TGCGCCAGCAGCTTTGGAGCGGGAGGGCCAGGAGAGACCCAGTACTTC.

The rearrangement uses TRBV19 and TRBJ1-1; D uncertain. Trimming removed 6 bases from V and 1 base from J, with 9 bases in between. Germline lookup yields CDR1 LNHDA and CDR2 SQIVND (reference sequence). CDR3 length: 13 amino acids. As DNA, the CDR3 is TGTGCCAGTAGATCTCCCGGGAACACTGAAGCTTTCTTT. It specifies CASRSPGNTEAFF.

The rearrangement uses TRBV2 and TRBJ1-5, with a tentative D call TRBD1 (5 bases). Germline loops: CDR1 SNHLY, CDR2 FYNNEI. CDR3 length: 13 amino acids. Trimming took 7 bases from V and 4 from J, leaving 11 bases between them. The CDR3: CASTVGANQPQHF. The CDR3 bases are TGTGCCAGCACAGTAGGGGCTAATCAGCCCCAGCATTTT.

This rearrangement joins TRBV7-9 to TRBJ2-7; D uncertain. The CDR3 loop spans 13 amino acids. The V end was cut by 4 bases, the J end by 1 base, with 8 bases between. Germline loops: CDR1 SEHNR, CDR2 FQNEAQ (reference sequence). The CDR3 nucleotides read TGTGCCAGCAGCTCCTCCCTATCCTACGAGCAGTACTTC. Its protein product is CASSSSLSYEQYF.

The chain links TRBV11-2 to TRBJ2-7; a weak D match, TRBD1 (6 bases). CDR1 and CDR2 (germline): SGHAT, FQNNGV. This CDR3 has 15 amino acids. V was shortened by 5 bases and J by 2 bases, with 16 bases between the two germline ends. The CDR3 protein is CASSRRQVQTYEQYF. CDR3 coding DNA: TGTGCCAGCAGCCGCAGACAGGTGCAAACCTACGAGCAGTACTTC.

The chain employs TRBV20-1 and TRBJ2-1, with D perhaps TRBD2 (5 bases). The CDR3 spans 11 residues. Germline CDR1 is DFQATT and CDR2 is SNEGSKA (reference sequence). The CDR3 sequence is CSGEIYNEQFF. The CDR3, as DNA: TGCAGCGGGGAGATCTACAATGAGCAGTTCTTC.

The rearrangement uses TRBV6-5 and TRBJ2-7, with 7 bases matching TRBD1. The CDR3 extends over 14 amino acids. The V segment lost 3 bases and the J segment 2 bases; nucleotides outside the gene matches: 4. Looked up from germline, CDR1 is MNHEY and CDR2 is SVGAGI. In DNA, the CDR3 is TGTGCCAGCAGTTATTGGGACAGAACCTACGAGCAGTACTTC. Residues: CASSYWDRTYEQYF.

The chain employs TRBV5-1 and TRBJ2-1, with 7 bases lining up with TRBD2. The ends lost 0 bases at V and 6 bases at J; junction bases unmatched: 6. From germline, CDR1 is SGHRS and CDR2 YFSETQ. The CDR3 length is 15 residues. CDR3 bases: TGCGCCAGCAGCTTGGGGGGACTACCGTTCAATGAGCAGTTCTTC. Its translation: CASSLGGLPFNEQFF.

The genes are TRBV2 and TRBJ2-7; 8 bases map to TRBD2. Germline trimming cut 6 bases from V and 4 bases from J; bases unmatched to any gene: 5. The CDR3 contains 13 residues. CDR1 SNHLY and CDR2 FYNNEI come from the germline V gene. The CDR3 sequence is CASRGGLVYEQYF. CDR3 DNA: TGTGCCAGCAGGGGGGGACTAGTTTACGAGCAGTACTTC.

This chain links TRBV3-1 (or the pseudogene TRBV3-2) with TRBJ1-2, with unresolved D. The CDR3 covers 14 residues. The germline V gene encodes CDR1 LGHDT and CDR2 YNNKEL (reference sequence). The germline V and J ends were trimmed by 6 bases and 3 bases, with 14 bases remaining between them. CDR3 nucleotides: TGTGCCAGCAGTAAACAGAGTTTTGACTATGGCTACACCTTC. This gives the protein CASSKQSFDYGYTF.

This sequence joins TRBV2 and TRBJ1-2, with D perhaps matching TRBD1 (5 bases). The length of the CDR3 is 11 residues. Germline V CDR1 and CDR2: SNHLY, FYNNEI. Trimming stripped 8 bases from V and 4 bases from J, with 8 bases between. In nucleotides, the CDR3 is TGTGCCAGCCAAGACAGCTATGGCTACACCTTC. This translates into CASQDSYGYTF. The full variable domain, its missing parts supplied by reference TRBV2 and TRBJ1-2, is EPEVTQTPSHQVTQMGQEVILRCVPISNHLYFYWYRQILGQKVEFLVSFYNNEISEKSEIFDDQFSVERPDGSNFTLKIRSTKLEDSAMYFCASQDSYGYTFGSGTRLTVV.

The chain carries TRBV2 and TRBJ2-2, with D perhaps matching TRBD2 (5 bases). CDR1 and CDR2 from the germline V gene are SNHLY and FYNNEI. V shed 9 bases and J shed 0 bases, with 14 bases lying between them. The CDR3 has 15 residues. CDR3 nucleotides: TGTGCCAGTCACGGACTGACCACGAACACCGGGGAGCTGTTTTTT. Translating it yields CASHGLTTNTGELFF. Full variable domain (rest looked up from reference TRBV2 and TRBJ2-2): EPEVTQTPSHQVTQMGQEVILRCVPISNHLYFYWYRQILGQKVEFLVSFYNNEISEKSEIFDDQFSVERPDGSNFTLKIRSTKLEDSAMYFCASHGLTTNTGELFFGEGSRLTVL.